This TCR beta chain derives from a study of T cells after yellow fever vaccination. V lost 5 bases and J 8 bases, leaving 21 bases between the germline ends. Per the germline V gene, CDR1 is SGHTA and CDR2 is FQGNSA. The CDR3 length is 15 residues. This clonotype was counted only a few times. What it binds is not known. Study observations and caveats: Clonotype sharing between CD4 and CD8 compartments was small. Though it reached lower strength, the secondary response hit its peak faster, day 5 versus 15.

TCRdb ran MiXCR on the 5' RACE reads and lists one entry per CDR3 protein. The sample has approximately 300,000 distinct CDR3 sequences, around a tenth seen once. The material sequenced was CD4+ T cells sorted from PBMCs, taken 45 days after the yellow fever booster vaccination. This clonotype originated in a man younger than 35 who received the YFV17D yellow fever vaccine. The chain is built from TRBV7-2 and TRBJ1-2; possibly TRBD1 for D (5 bases). CDR3 amino acids: CASSVRATREGGYTF. CDR3 DNA sequence: TGTGCCAGCAGCGTACGTGCAACCAGGGAAGGAGGCTACACCTTC. Filled out from reference TRBV7-2 and TRBJ1-2, the complete variable domain reads GAGVSQSPSNKVTEKGKDVELRCDPISGHTALYWYRQSLGQGLEFLIYFQGNSAPDKSGLPSDRFSAERTGGSVSTLTIQRTQQEDSAVYLCASSVRATREGGYTFGSGTRLTVV.